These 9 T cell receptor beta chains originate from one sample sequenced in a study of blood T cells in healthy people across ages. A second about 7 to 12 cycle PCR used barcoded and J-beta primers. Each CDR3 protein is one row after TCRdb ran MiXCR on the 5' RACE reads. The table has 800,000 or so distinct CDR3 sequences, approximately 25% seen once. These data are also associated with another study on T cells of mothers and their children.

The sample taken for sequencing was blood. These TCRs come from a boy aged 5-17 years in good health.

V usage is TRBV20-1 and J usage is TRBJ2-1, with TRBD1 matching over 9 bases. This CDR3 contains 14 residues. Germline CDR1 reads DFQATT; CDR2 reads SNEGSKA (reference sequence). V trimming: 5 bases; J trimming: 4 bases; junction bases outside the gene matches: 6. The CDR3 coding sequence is TGCAGTGCTCGACTAGACAGGGGGTACAATGAGCAGTTCTTC. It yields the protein CSARLDRGYNEQFF.

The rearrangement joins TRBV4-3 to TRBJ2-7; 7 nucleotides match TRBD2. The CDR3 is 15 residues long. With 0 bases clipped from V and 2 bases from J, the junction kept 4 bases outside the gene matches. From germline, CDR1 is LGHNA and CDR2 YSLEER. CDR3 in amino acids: CASSQDPSGAYEQYF. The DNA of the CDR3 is TGCGCCAGCAGCCAAGACCCCAGCGGGGCCTACGAGCAGTACTTC.

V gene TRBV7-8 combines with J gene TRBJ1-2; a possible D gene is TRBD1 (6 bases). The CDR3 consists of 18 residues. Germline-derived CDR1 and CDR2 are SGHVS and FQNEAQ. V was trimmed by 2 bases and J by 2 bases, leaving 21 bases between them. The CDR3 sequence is CASSLIRGGATLNYGYTF. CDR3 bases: TGTGCCAGCAGCTTAATAAGAGGGGGGGCCACCCTCAACTATGGCTACACCTTC.

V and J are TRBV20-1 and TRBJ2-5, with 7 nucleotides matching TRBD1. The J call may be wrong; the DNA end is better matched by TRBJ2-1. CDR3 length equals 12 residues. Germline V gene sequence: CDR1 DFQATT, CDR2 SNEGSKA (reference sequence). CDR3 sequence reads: CSARDHRGGQFF. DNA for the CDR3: TGCAGTGCTAGAGACCACAGGGGCGGGCAGTTCTTC.

The CDR3 coding sequence is TGTGCCAGCAGTTTACCCAGGGTTTTTTCTGAAGCTTTCTTT. Translating it yields CASSLPRVFSEAFF. The chain links TRBV28 to TRBJ1-1, with D possibly matching TRBD1 (5 bases). Germline loops: CDR1 MDHEN, CDR2 SYDVKM. This CDR3 spans 14 amino acids. V dropped 2 bases and J dropped 6 bases, with 13 bases sitting between them.

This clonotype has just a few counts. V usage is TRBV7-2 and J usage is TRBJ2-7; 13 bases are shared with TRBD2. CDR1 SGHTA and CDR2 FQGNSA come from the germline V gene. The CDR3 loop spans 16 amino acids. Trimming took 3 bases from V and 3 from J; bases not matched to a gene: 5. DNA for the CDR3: TGTGCCAGCAGCTTGATACTAGCGGGGGGGAACTACGAGCAGTACTTC. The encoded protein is CASSLILAGGNYEQYF. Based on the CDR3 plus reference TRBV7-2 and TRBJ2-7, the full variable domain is GAGVSQSPSNKVTEKGKDVELRCDPISGHTALYWYRQSLGQGLEFLIYFQGNSAPDKSGLPSDRFSAERTGGSVSTLTIQRTQQEDSAVYLCASSLILAGGNYEQYFGPGTRLTVT.

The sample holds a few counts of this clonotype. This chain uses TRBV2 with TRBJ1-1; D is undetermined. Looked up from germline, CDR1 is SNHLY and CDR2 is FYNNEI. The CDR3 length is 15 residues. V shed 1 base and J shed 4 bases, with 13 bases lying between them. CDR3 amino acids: CASSEGRIGGTEAFF. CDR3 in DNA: TGTGCCAGCAGTGAAGGGAGGATCGGAGGCACTGAAGCTTTCTTT.

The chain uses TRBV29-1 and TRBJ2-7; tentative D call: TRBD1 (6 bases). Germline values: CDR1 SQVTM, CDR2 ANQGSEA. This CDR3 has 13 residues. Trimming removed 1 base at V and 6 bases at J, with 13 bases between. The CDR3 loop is CSVEGFGGGEQYF. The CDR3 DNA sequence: TGCAGCGTTGAAGGTTTTGGGGGCGGCGAGCAGTACTTC.

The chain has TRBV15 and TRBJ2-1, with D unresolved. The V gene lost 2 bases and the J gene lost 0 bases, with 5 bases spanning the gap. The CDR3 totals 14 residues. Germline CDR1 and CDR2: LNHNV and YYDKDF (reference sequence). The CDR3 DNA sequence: TGTGCCACCAGCAGATCCCGCTCCTACAATGAGCAGTTCTTC. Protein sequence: CATSRSRSYNEQFF.